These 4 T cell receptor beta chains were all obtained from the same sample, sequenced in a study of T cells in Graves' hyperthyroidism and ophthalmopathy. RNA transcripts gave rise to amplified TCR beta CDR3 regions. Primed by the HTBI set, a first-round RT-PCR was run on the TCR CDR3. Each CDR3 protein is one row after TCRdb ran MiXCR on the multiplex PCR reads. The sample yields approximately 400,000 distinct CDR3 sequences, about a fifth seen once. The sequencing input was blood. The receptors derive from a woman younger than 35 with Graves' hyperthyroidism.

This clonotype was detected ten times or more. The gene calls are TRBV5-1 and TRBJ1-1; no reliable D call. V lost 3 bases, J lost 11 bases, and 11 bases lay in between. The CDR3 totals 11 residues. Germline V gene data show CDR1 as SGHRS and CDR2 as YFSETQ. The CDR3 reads CASSWEGKAFF. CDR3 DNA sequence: TGCGCCAGCAGCTGGGAGGGAAAGGCTTTCTTT.

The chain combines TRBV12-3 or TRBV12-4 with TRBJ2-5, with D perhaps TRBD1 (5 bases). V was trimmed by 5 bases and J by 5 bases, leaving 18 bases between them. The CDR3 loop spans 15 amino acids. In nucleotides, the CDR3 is TGTGCCAGCAGTGAGGACGGACGGAAGGGGGAGACCCAGTACTTC. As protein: CASSEDGRKGETQYF.

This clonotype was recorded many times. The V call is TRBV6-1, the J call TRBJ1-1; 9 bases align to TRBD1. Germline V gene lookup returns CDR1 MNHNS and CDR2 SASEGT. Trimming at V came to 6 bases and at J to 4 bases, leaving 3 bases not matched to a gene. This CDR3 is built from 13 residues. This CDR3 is CASRKTGGTEAFF. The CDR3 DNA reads TGTGCCAGCAGGAAGACAGGGGGCACTGAAGCTTTCTTT.

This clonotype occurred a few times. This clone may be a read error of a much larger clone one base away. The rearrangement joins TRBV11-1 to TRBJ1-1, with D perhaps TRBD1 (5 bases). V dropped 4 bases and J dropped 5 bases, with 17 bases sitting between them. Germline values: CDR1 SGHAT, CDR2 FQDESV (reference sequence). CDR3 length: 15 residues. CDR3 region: CASSSWGRGSTEAFF. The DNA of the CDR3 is TGTGCCAGCAGCTCATGGGGGAGAGGGAGTACTGAAGCTTTCTTT.